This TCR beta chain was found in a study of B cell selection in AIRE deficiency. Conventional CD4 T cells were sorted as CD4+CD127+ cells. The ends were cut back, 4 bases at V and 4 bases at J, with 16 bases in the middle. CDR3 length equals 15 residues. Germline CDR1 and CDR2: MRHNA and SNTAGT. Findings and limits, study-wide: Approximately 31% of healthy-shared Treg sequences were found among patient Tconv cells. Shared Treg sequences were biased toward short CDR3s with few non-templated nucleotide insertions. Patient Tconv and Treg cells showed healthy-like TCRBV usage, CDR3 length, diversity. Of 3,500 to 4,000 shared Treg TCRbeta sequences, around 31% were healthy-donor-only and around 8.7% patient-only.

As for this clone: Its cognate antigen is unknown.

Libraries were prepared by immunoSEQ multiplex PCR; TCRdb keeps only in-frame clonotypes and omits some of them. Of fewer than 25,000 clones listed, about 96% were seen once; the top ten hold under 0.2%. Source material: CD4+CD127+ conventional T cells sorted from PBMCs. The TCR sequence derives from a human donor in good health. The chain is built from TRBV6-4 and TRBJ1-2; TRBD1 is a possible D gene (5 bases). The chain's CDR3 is CASSAGVGGSYGYTF. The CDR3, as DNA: TGTGCCAGCAGTGCCGGAGTGGGGGGAAGCTATGGCTACACCTTC.